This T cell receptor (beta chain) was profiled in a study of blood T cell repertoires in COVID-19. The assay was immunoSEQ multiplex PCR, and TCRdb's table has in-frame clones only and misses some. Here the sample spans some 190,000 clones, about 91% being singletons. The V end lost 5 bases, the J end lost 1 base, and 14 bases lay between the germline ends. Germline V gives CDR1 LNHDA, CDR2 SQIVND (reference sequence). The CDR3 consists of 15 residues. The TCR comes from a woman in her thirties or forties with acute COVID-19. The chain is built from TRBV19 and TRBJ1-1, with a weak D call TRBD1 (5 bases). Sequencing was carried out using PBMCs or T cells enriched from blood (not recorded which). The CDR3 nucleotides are TGTGCCAGTAGTGTCAACAGGATGGGGAACACTGAAGCTTTCTTT. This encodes CASSVNRMGNTEAFF.